Shown below are 9 T cell receptor beta chains from a single sample sequenced in a study of T cells in Graves' hyperthyroidism and ophthalmopathy. The CDR3 regions of TCR beta were amplified from RNA transcripts. An initial round of RT-PCR targeting the TCR CDR3 relied on the HTBI primer set. TCRdb independently ran MiXCR on the multiplex PCR reads; one entry per CDR3 protein. This table holds about 640,000 distinct CDR3 sequences, less than 25% found once. The sample comprised blood. All receptors derive from a man in his thirties or forties with Graves' ophthalmopathy.

This chain uses TRBV3-1 with TRBJ2-3, with TRBD2 matching over 15 bases. Germline V gene data show CDR1 as LGHDT and CDR2 as YNNKEL (reference sequence). The CDR3 is made up of 18 amino acids. V was clipped by 6 bases and J by 3 bases; unmatched bases: 10. CDR3: CASRTGLAGGPETDTQYF. The CDR3 coding sequence is TGTGCCAGCAGGACAGGACTAGCGGGAGGGCCGGAAACAGATACGCAGTATTTT.

The V and J genes are TRBV7-2 and TRBJ1-2, with 7 bases lining up with TRBD1. Trimming cost V 5 bases and J 7 bases; bases outside gene matches: 7. CDR3 size: 13 residues. The germline CDR1 and CDR2 sequences are SGHTA and FQGNSA. The CDR3 DNA reads as TGTGCCAGCAGCGTCCGACAGGGTAGTGGCTACACCTTC. Translating gives CASSVRQGSGYTF.

CDR3 loop: CASSGTGGGEQFF. The CDR3 DNA sequence: TGTGCCAGCAGCGGGACAGGGGGTGGCGAGCAGTTCTTC. J is TRBJ2-1 and V is TRBV5-5; 11 nucleotides match TRBD1. V was clipped by 4 bases and J by 10 bases; unmatched bases: 4. Looked up from germline, CDR1 is SGHKS and CDR2 is YYEKEE (reference sequence). The CDR3 length is 13 residues.

This clonotype was found a few times. The chain uses TRBV10-3 and TRBJ1-1; 7 bases map to TRBD1. Germline V CDR1 and CDR2: ENHRY, SYGVKD. Trimming at V came to 6 bases and at J to 4 bases, leaving 2 bases not matched to a gene. The CDR3 runs to 12 residues. CDR3 sequence: CAISQGGTEAFF. CDR3 DNA: TGTGCCATCAGCCAGGGGGGCACTGAAGCTTTCTTT.

This clonotype was seen at least ten times. J is TRBJ2-3 and V is TRBV27; D assignment may be TRBD1 or TRBD2 (6 bases each). V lost 6 bases and J 4 bases, leaving 20 bases between the germline ends. The CDR3 covers 16 residues. Germline V gene lookup returns CDR1 MNHEY and CDR2 SMNVEV (reference sequence). For the CDR3, the DNA is TGTGCCAGCAGCTCAGCCTGGCAGGGGACTCCAGATACGCAGTATTTT. Its protein product is CASSSAWQGTPDTQYF.

The chain is built from TRBV28 and TRBJ2-7; D is unresolved. Germline assignment: CDR1 MDHEN and CDR2 SYDVKM. V lost 2 bases and J 6 bases, leaving 5 bases between the germline ends. The CDR3 runs 11 residues. The CDR3 reads CASSLIGEQYF. The CDR3 coding sequence is TGTGCCAGCAGTTTAATCGGCGAGCAGTACTTC.

Many counts were recorded for this clonotype. The rearrangement links TRBV7-9 to TRBJ2-3; possibly TRBD1 or TRBD2 for D (6 bases each). CDR3 length equals 15 residues. Germline CDR1 reads SEHNR; CDR2 reads FQNEAQ (reference sequence). V dropped 6 bases and J dropped 2 bases, with 15 bases sitting between them. As DNA, the CDR3 is TGTGCCAGCAGTCTCGGGGGCACCTACACAGATACGCAGTATTTT. Its protein product is CASSLGGTYTDTQYF.

This clonotype showed up many times. J is TRBJ1-5 and V is TRBV7-9; D gene ambiguous. The germline gives CDR1 SEHNR, CDR2 FQNEAQ (reference sequence). With 4 bases removed from V and 4 bases from J, the gap between germline ends came to 17 bases. The CDR3 sequence is 16 residues long. The CDR3 coding sequence is TGTGCCAGCAGCTCATCAGACGGGGTCCGAAATCAGCCCCAGCATTTT. This encodes CASSSSDGVRNQPQHF.

This chain connects TRBV6-2 or TRBV6-3 to TRBJ2-7; 9 nucleotides agree with TRBD1. The CDR3 is 13 residues long. Germline values: CDR1 MNHEY, CDR2 SVGEGT. J lost 2 bases, V lost 6 bases, and 2 bases had no gene match. In DNA, the CDR3 is TGTGCCAGCAGACAGGGGGCCGCCTACGAGCAGTACTTC. Amino acids: CASRQGAAYEQYF.